These T cell receptor beta chains were read from a single sample in a study of T-cell reconstitution after alpha-beta-depleted transplantation in children. MiXCR, run by TCRdb on the PCR reads, gives a single entry per CDR3 protein. The repertoire includes under 400,000 distinct CDR3 sequences, around 20% of them detected once, and approximately 11% sits in the top ten. The sequencing here drew on PBMCs, mostly from graft donor cells, taken 180 days after TCRalphabeta/CD19-depleted stem cell transplant. The receptors derive from a male patient younger than 18 who had a stem cell transplant for acute lymphoblastic leukemia, so the T cells may come from the graft donor. Both conserved end residues are part of each CDR3. A D gene is named only where the DNA matches it firmly. Clone size appears in some rows only: once, few, many, or a class for an expanded clone.

TRBJ2-1,-,few,TRBV7-2,CASSPGLSSYNEQFF,TGTGCCAGCAGCCCGGGACTTTCCTCCTACAATGAGCAGTTCTTC
TRBJ2-3,-,-,TRBV28,CASSSYRVLSTDTQYF,TGTGCCAGCAGTTCCTACAGGGTTCTTAGCACAGATACGCAGTATTTT
TRBJ2-3,TRBD2,-,TRBV3-1,CASSRKLAGFSDTQYF,TGTGCCAGCAGCCGTAAACTAGCGGGATTTTCAGATACGCAGTATTTT
TRBJ1-1,-,-,TRBV7-9,CASSLERGALTEAFF,TGTGCCAGCAGCTTAGAACGGGGGGCGCTCACTGAAGCTTTCTTT
TRBJ2-1,TRBD2,-,TRBV5-1,CASSLLYTSGRAPWNEQFF,TGCGCCAGCAGCCTACTGTACACTAGCGGGAGGGCCCCGTGGAATGAGCAGTTCTTC
TRBJ1-5,-,-,TRBV3-1,CASSQERHSNQPQHF,TGTGCCAGCAGCCAAGAGCGGCACAGCAATCAGCCCCAGCATTTT
TRBJ2-5,TRBD1,few,TRBV24-1,CATSDYGTGKYETQYF,TGTGCCACCAGTGACTACGGGACAGGGAAGTATGAGACCCAGTACTTC
TRBJ2-3,TRBD2,-,TRBV7-7,CASSPRLTSRDTDTQYF,TGTGCCAGCAGCCCTCGGCTGACTAGCAGGGACACAGATACGCAGTATTTT
TRBJ2-1,-,-,TRBV7-9,CASSLGPVDEQFF,TGTGCCAGCAGCTTGGGGCCCGTGGATGAGCAGTTCTTC
TRBJ2-1,TRBD2,-,TRBV20-1,CSATGTSGRPDYNEQFF,TGCAGTGCCACCGGGACTAGCGGGAGGCCCGACTACAATGAGCAGTTCTTC
TRBJ2-7,-,few,TRBV20-1,CSASGRDPYF,TGCAGTGCCTCGGGTCGCGACCCGTACTTC
TRBJ2-1,-,few,TRBV12-3/TRBV12-4,CASSFIREQFF,TGTGCCAGCAGTTTTATTAGGGAGCAGTTCTTC
TRBJ2-5,-,-,TRBV20-1,CSARPLGETQYF,TGCAGTGCTAGACCCCTGGGAGAGACCCAGTACTTC
TRBJ2-3,-,few,TRBV12-3/TRBV12-4,CASSLGDRYTDTQYF,TGTGCCAGCAGTTTAGGGGACCGCTACACAGATACGCAGTATTTT
TRBJ2-3,TRBD1,once,TRBV4-1,CASSQDWDRGVGGTQYF,TGCGCCAGCAGCCAAGATTGGGACAGGGGGGTTGGTGGTACGCAGTATTTT
TRBJ1-1,-,-,TRBV9,CASSRGLGGGTEAFF,TGTGCCAGTTCACGGGGTTTAGGGGGGGGCACTGAAGCTTTCTTT
TRBJ1-1,-,-,TRBV5-1,CASSLRENSEAFF,TGCGCCAGCAGCCTCAGGGAGAACTCTGAAGCTTTCTTT
TRBJ2-3,TRBD1,-,TRBV10-2,CASRDSSTDTQYF,TGCGCCAGCCGGGACAGCAGCACAGATACGCAGTATTTT
TRBJ2-3,-,-,TRBV6-1,CASRWGDTQYF,TGTGCCAGCAGATGGGGGGATACGCAGTATTTT
TRBJ2-5,-,-,TRBV5-1,CASSQTVRSQPPETQYF,TGCGCCAGCAGCCAAACGGTTCGATCACAGCCTCCAGAGACCCAGTACTTC
TRBJ2-1,TRBD2,-,TRBV20-1,CSARGLLAGGVYNEQFF,TGCAGTGCTAGAGGGTTGCTAGCGGGAGGTGTTTACAATGAGCAGTTCTTC
TRBJ2-1,TRBD1,-,TRBV5-1,CASSLGDRVVGNEQFF,TGCGCCAGCAGCTTGGGGGACAGGGTGGTTGGAAATGAGCAGTTCTTC
TRBJ2-1,-,-,TRBV28,CASSLRPGPYNEQFF,TGTGCCAGCAGTTTAAGGCCTGGGCCCTACAATGAGCAGTTCTTC
TRBJ2-1,TRBD1,-,TRBV19,CASSIVTGAAYNEQFF,TGTGCCAGTAGTATAGTAACAGGGGCGGCCTACAATGAGCAGTTCTTC
TRBJ2-1,TRBD2,few,TRBV25-1,CASSRIGGSVSYNEQFF,TGTGCCAGCAGTCGGATCGGCGGGAGTGTGTCCTACAATGAGCAGTTCTTC
TRBJ2-7,-,-,TRBV7-9,CASSTSGTAYEQYF,TGTGCCAGCAGCACTTCCGGGACTGCCTACGAGCAGTACTTC
TRBJ2-5,-,-,TRBV28,CASRPGWLIETQYF,TGTGCCAGCAGGCCAGGGTGGTTGATAGAGACCCAGTACTTC
TRBJ1-4,-,few,TRBV5-1,CASSLAGEFEKLFF,TGCGCCAGCAGCTTGGCGGGGGAGTTCGAAAAACTGTTTTTT
TRBJ1-1,-,once,TRBV5-1,CASKVSINTEAFF,TGCGCCAGCAAAGTCTCCATAAACACTGAAGCTTTCTTT
TRBJ2-1,-,few,TRBV5-6,CASSLRGSWGF,TGTGCCAGCAGCTTGAGGGGTAGCTGGGGCTTC
TRBJ1-2,TRBD1,-,TRBV5-5,CASSARQGFSYGYTF,TGTGCCAGCAGCGCAAGACAGGGTTTCAGCTATGGCTACACCTTC
TRBJ2-7,-,few,TRBV7-9,CASSEGGVGYEQYF,TGTGCCAGCAGCGAGGGGGGGGTGGGCTACGAGCAGTACTTC
TRBJ1-3,-,-,TRBV7-9,CASSFPGAGNTMYF,TGTGCCAGCAGCTTCCCAGGGGCTGGAAACACCATGTATTTT